This is a list of T cell receptor beta chains from one sample in a study of Graves' ophthalmopathy and Graves' hyperthyroidism. One entry per CDR3 protein, called by TCRdb with MiXCR from the multiplex PCR reads. Of around 1.1 million distinct CDR3 sequences listed, roughly two fifths are singletons. What was sequenced was peripheral blood or thyroid tissue (not recorded which). These TCRs come from an adult man with Graves' hyperthyroidism. CDR3s include the opening cysteine and the closing phenylalanine or tryptophan. D genes are given only for firm matches. Rows give clone size only sometimes, using once, few, many, or a class for an expanded clone.

15,TRBV18,TRBD1,.,TRBJ1-2,CASSLLQQGNDGYTF,TGTGCCAGCTCACTTTTGCAACAGGGGAACGATGGCTACACCTTC
20,TRBV20-1,TRBD1,many,TRBJ1-6,CSAREVVGQGARTTNSPLHF,TGCAGTGCTAGAGAGGTCGTGGGACAGGGGGCGAGGACCACCAATTCACCCCTCCACTTT
16,TRBV6-6,.,few,TRBJ1-1,CASSYSAGTKNTEAFF,TGTGCCAGCAGTTACTCAGCCGGGACAAAGAACACTGAAGCTTTCTTT
15,TRBV5-8,TRBD1,few,TRBJ2-7,CASSLAPGTAYEQYF,TGTGCCAGCAGCTTGGCCCCCGGGACAGCCTACGAGCAGTACTTC
15,TRBV10-2,TRBD2,.,TRBJ2-7,CASSAGRRVGYEQYF,TGCGCCAGCAGTGCCGGGAGGAGGGTAGGCTACGAGCAGTACTTC
13,TRBV29-1,.,.,TRBJ2-7,CSSWDTASYEQYF,TGCAGTTCGTGGGACACCGCCTCGTACGAGCAGTACTTC
15,TRBV4-1,.,few,TRBJ1-1,CASSQERGSRTEAFF,TGCGCCAGCAGCCAAGAACGGGGCTCCCGCACTGAAGCTTTCTTT
14,TRBV6-5,.,many,TRBJ2-5,CASSYSGASETQYF,TGTGCCAGCAGTTACTCCGGAGCTAGTGAGACCCAGTACTTC
12,TRBV12-3/TRBV12-4,.,.,TRBJ1-2,CASTQPPYGYTF,TGTGCCAGCACCCAACCCCCATATGGCTACACCTTC
14,TRBV4-3,TRBD1,many,TRBJ2-7,CASSPRTGTYKQYF,TGCGCCAGCAGCCCTCGGACAGGAACTTATAAGCAGTACTTC
12,TRBV6-6,.,.,TRBJ1-3,CASSTGQDTIYF,TGTGCCAGCAGTACGGGGCAGGACACCATATATTTT
13,TRBV20-1,TRBD1,.,TRBJ2-2,CSLLDRGHGELFF,TGCAGCTTGCTGGACAGGGGACACGGGGAGCTGTTTTTT
10,TRBV20-1,.,.,TRBJ2-7,CSARATEQYF,TGCAGTGCTAGAGCTACCGAGCAGTACTTC
15,TRBV6-5,TRBD1,few,TRBJ2-5,CASSYSDRPQETQYF,TGTGCCAGCAGTTACTCGGACAGGCCACAAGAGACCCAGTACTTC
15,TRBV24-1,TRBD1,many,TRBJ1-5,CATSDPTGGSQPQHF,TGTGCCACCAGTGACCCGACAGGGGGAAGTCAGCCCCAGCATTTT
15,TRBV2,.,.,TRBJ1-3,CASSEAAGAGNTIYF,TGTGCCAGCAGTGAAGCGGCGGGGGCTGGAAACACCATATATTTT
15,TRBV29-1,TRBD2,many,TRBJ2-7,CSVLGLAGVSYEQYF,TGCAGCGTCCTTGGACTAGCGGGAGTCTCCTACGAGCAGTACTTC
14,TRBV4-3,TRBD2,many,TRBJ2-5,CASSQDEREGTQYF,TGCGCCAGCAGCCAAGACGAGCGGGAGGGCACCCAGTACTTC
12,TRBV7-8,.,many,TRBJ2-7,CASTDRSHEQYF,TGTGCCAGCACTGACAGGAGCCACGAGCAGTACTTC
14,TRBV20-1,TRBD1,few,TRBJ2-7,CSALRDSHSYEQYF,TGCAGTGCCCTCCGGGACAGCCACTCCTACGAGCAGTACTTC
14,TRBV4-1,.,.,TRBJ1-2,CASSQESTVYGYTF,TGCGCCAGCAGCCAAGAATCGACAGTCTATGGCTACACCTTC
17,TRBV19,TRBD1,.,TRBJ1-1,CASSILGTGGRNTEAFF,TGTGCCAGTAGTATCCTCGGGACAGGGGGTAGGAACACTGAAGCTTTCTTT
16,TRBV19,TRBD2,few,TRBJ2-2,CASSISAGGRTGELFF,TGTGCCAGTAGTATTTCCGCGGGAGGTCGGACCGGGGAGCTGTTTTTT
17,TRBV7-8,TRBD2,.,TRBJ2-7,CASSLNRATSGSYEQYF,TGTGCCAGCAGCTTAAACCGGGCCACTAGCGGGAGTTACGAGCAGTACTTC
13,TRBV29-1,TRBD1,many,TRBJ1-5,CSVGTGSNQPQHF,TGCAGCGTCGGGACAGGGAGCAATCAGCCCCAGCATTTT
12,TRBV10-3,.,many,TRBJ2-7,CAIRDNSYEQYF,TGTGCCATCAGGGACAACTCCTACGAGCAGTACTTC
14,TRBV7-8,.,few,TRBJ1-6,CASSGGRTNSPLHF,TGTGCCAGCAGCGGGGGACGGACTAATTCACCCCTCCACTTT
14,TRBV10-3,.,many,TRBJ1-3,CASIPGPTGNTIYF,TGTGCCTCCATACCGGGACCCACTGGAAACACCATATATTTT
13,TRBV20-1,.,.,TRBJ2-2,CSASAGNAGELFF,TGCAGTGCTAGTGCAGGGAACGCCGGGGAGCTGTTTTTT
15,TRBV2,TRBD2,.,TRBJ2-2,CASSVGLVDVGELFF,TGTGCCAGCAGTGTGGGACTAGTAGACGTCGGGGAGCTGTTTTTT
14,TRBV7-2,TRBD2,many,TRBJ2-7,CASSLDGGVYEQYF,TGTGCCAGCAGCTTAGATGGGGGGGTCTACGAGCAGTACTTC
16,TRBV2,.,.,TRBJ2-5,CASSEGGMGRGQPQYF,TGTGCCAGCAGTGAAGGCGGGATGGGGAGAGGTCAGCCCCAGTACTTC
14,TRBV3-1,.,few,TRBJ2-7,CASRGDEGPYEQYF,TGTGCCAGCAGAGGGGACGAGGGACCCTACGAGCAGTACTTC
18,TRBV7-6,TRBD1,.,TRBJ1-2,CASSPLTGTGPLAGGYTF,TGTGCCAGCAGCCCCCTGACCGGGACAGGCCCTTTAGCGGGTGGCTACACCTTC
12,TRBV29-1,TRBD1,many,TRBJ2-5,CSLGTAQETQYF,TGCAGCCTTGGGACAGCCCAAGAGACCCAGTACTTC
15,TRBV5-1,TRBD1,many,TRBJ1-1,CASSWTTGANTEAFF,TGCGCCAGCAGCTGGACGACAGGGGCGAACACTGAAGCTTTCTTT
15,TRBV5-4,.,few,TRBJ2-6,CASSLELTGANVLTF,TGTGCCAGCAGCTTGGAATTAACTGGGGCCAACGTCCTGACTTTC
18,TRBV5-1,TRBD2,many,TRBJ2-7,CASSSGLAGGPISYEQYF,TGCGCCAGCAGCTCCGGACTAGCGGGGGGACCGATCTCCTACGAGCAGTACTTC
12,TRBV7-9,.,.,TRBJ1-5,CASPGGNQPQHF,TGTGCCAGCCCCGGGGGCAATCAGCCCCAGCATTTT
13,TRBV28,TRBD2,many,TRBJ2-5,CASRGTSRETQYF,TGTGCCAGCAGGGGGACTAGTCGTGAGACCCAGTACTTC
16,TRBV7-9,TRBD1,.,TRBJ1-4,CASSHASGQGEEKLFF,TGTGCCAGCAGCCACGCTAGCGGACAGGGGGAGGAAAAACTGTTTTTT
14,TRBV27,.,few,TRBJ1-5,CASSLLQGGQPQHF,TGTGCCAGCAGTTTATTGCAGGGAGGACAGCCCCAGCATTTT
16,TRBV24-1,.,.,TRBJ2-5,CASSPPRRQLKETQYF,TGTGCCAGCTCACCACCGAGGAGACAGCTGAAGGAGACCCAGTACTTC
21,TRBV7-4,TRBD1,.,TRBJ2-6,CASSDSYVETGGFTGANVLTF,TGTGCCAGCAGCGACTCTTACGTTGAGACAGGGGGCTTTACTGGGGCCAACGTCCTGACTTTC
16,TRBV7-9,TRBD2,.,TRBJ2-2,CTSITLAGRNTGELFF,TGTACCAGCATTACACTAGCGGGACGAAACACCGGGGAGCTGTTTTTT
15,TRBV2,TRBD2,many,TRBJ2-5,CASSEDRTSSETQYF,TGTGCCAGCAGTGAAGACCGGACTAGTTCAGAGACCCAGTACTTC
14,TRBV20-1,.,.,TRBJ1-5,CSASTRPGTGPQHF,TGCAGTGCTAGTACGCGGCCCGGCACTGGGCCCCAGCATTTT
14,TRBV10-3,.,.,TRBJ1-2,CAISFRLGLYGYTF,TGTGCCATCAGTTTTCGGCTGGGCCTCTATGGCTACACCTTC
15,TRBV2,TRBD1,many,TRBJ2-7,CASRRQGLETYEQYF,TGTGCCAGCAGACGACAGGGGTTGGAGACCTACGAGCAGTACTTC
18,TRBV19,.,.,TRBJ2-1,CASSIPVGVGREYNEQFF,TGTGCCAGTAGTATCCCCGTAGGGGTGGGACGGGAGTACAATGAGCAGTTCTTC
11,TRBV29-1,.,.,TRBJ2-2,CSGGGTGELFF,TGCAGCGGCGGAGGCACCGGGGAGCTGTTTTTT
15,TRBV5-1,.,.,TRBJ2-7,CASSLEGLPAYEQYF,TGCGCCAGCAGCTTGGAGGGACTCCCCGCCTACGAGCAGTACTTC
16,TRBV11-1,.,.,TRBJ2-7,CASSPAGRGLFGERYF,TGTGCCAGCAGCCCCGCCGGTAGGGGGTTGTTTGGCGAGCGGTACTTC
18,TRBV7-8,.,.,TRBJ2-5,CASSSYPRDPRVGETQYF,TGTGCCAGCAGCTCTTACCCCAGGGACCCGAGAGTAGGGGAGACCCAGTACTTC
16,TRBV2,TRBD2,few,TRBJ2-7,CASSQVGRGKTYEQYF,TGTGCCAGCAGCCAAGTGGGGAGGGGAAAGACCTACGAGCAGTACTTC
14,TRBV12-3/TRBV12-4,.,.,TRBJ2-5,CASSKLEGGETQYF,TGTGCCAGCAGTAAATTAGAAGGAGGAGAGACCCAGTACTTC
15,TRBV4-3,.,few,TRBJ2-5,CASSQSRQVQETQYF,TGCGCCAGCAGCCAATCACGACAGGTCCAAGAGACCCAGTACTTC